The 15 T cell receptor beta chains below come from one sample, sequenced in a study of blood T cell repertoires in COVID-19 (dated by TCRdb to 2018 to 2021). The library relied on the immunoSEQ multiplex PCR assay. The source is immuneACCESS, and TCRdb retained only in-frame sequences with V and J called. Part of the clones is not carried over; for the studies checked, unresolved V genes explain less than half of this, and the remainder is unexplained. Recorded for this sample are tens of thousands of clones; roughly nine tenths of them occurred a single time. The ten largest clones capture 2% to 2.5% of the sample. Sequenced: peripheral blood. Source of these receptors: a man between 45 and 60 years old with active COVID-19.

This chain joins TRBV29-1 and TRBJ1-1; D possibly corresponds to TRBD1 (6 bases). CDR3 size: 13 residues. Germline-derived CDR1 and CDR2 are SQVTM and ANQGSEA. Trimming removed 8 bases from V and 1 base from J, with 14 bases in between. The chain's CDR3 is CSFWTEENTEAFF. DNA for the CDR3: TGCAGCTTTTGGACAGAAGAGAACACTGAAGCTTTCTTT.

The rearrangement uses TRBV7-8 and TRBJ2-3, with 11 bases that match TRBD2. The ends lost 6 bases at V and 14 bases at J; junction bases unmatched: 7. The length of the CDR3 is 12 residues. From germline, CDR1 is SGHVS and CDR2 FQNEAQ. The DNA for the CDR3 is TGTGCCAGCAGTAGACTAGCGGGGACCGGGTATTTT. Its translation is CASSRLAGTGYF. The full variable domain, its missing parts supplied by reference TRBV7-8 and TRBJ2-3, is GAGVSQSPRYKVAKRGQDVALRCDPISGHVSLFWYQQALGQGPEFLTYFQNEAQLDKSGLPSDRFFAERPEGSVSTLKIQRTQQEDSAVYLCASSRLAGTGYFGPGTRLTVL.

The V and J genes are TRBV14 and TRBJ2-5; possible D gene TRBD2, 7 bases. Germline V gives CDR1 SGHDN, CDR2 FVKESK. The CDR3 extends over 17 amino acids. Trimming took 5 bases from V and 2 from J, leaving 21 bases between them. CDR3 in amino acids: CASSVTWTGGLQETQYF. In DNA, the CDR3 is TGTGCCAGCAGCGTGACATGGACGGGGGGCTTACAAGAGACCCAGTACTTC.

CDR3 nucleotide sequence: TGCGCCAGCAGCTTACAGGGGCCTTTTGAGCAGTACTTC. Translating it yields CASSLQGPFEQYF. This chain joins TRBV5-1 and TRBJ2-7; 7 positions agree with TRBD1. After removal of 2 bases from V and 7 bases from J, the junction contained 6 bases not matched to a gene. The CDR3 has 13 amino acids. Germline V lookup: CDR1 SGHRS, CDR2 YFSETQ.

J is TRBJ2-3 and V is TRBV7-9; TRBD1 aligns across 9 bases. This CDR3 region has 18 residues. The J segment lost 1 base and the V segment lost 6 bases, leaving 14 bases of the junction unmatched. The V gene's germline CDR1 is SEHNR and CDR2 FQNEAQ (reference sequence). The CDR3 nucleotides read TGTGCCAGCAGGACGGGCCCCGGGACAGGGTCCCGCACAGATACGCAGTATTTT. This codes for CASRTGPGTGSRTDTQYF.

The gene calls are TRBV4-1 and TRBJ2-5; 10 bases align to TRBD2. This CDR3 has 20 residues. Germline-derived CDR1 and CDR2 are MGHRA and YSYEKL. With V trimmed by 0 bases and J by 5 bases, 18 bases remained unmatched. This CDR3 is CASSQDPGLASGSNWETQYF. In DNA form, the CDR3 reads TGCGCCAGCAGCCAAGACCCGGGACTAGCGAGTGGATCTAATTGGGAGACCCAGTACTTC.

V and J are TRBV27 and TRBJ1-3; weak D call: TRBD1 (6 bases). The V gene's germline CDR1 is MNHEY and CDR2 SMNVEV (reference sequence). Trimming left V 5 bases short and J 0 bases short, with 11 bases between. The CDR3 consists of 15 residues. The DNA of the CDR3 is TGTGCCAGCAGTCTACAGGGTACCTCTGGAAACACCATATATTTT. Its protein product is CASSLQGTSGNTIYF.

The V call is TRBV10-3, the J call TRBJ1-1; D is perhaps TRBD1 (6 bases). V shed 4 bases and J shed 5 bases, with 17 bases lying between them. CDR1 ENHRY and CDR2 SYGVKD come from the germline V gene. This CDR3 has 15 amino acids. CDR3 region: CAISGNQGSETEAFF. The DNA for the CDR3 is TGTGCCATCAGTGGAAATCAGGGGTCGGAAACTGAAGCTTTCTTT.

The chain recombines TRBV21-1 with TRBJ2-7; the table's D call of TRBD2 was not tested on the DNA. TRBV21-1 is flagged as a pseudogene. The CDR3 has 18 residues. CDR3 in amino acids: CASSKPRRGSSSSYEQYF. The CDR3 region has the DNA TGTGCCAGCAGCAAACCCCGGAGAGGGTCCTCGAGCTCCTACGAGCAGTACTTC.

This clone showed up just once. The chain links TRBV30 to TRBJ1-5; possible D gene TRBD1, 6 bases. Per the germline V gene, CDR1 is GTSNPN and CDR2 is SVGIG (reference sequence). The length of the CDR3 is 13 residues. V was cut by 4 bases and J by 2 bases, with 9 bases left in between. The CDR3 spells CAWTGDGNQPQHF. The CDR3 nucleotides read TGTGCCTGGACAGGGGATGGCAATCAGCCCCAGCATTTT.

The chain is built from TRBV19 and TRBJ1-1, with a tentative D call TRBD1 (5 bases). The CDR3 is 15 amino acids. Germline V lookup: CDR1 LNHDA, CDR2 SQIVND (reference sequence). The V end lost 6 bases, the J end lost 6 bases, and 20 bases lay between the germline ends. The CDR3 reads CASRAGRGSRAEAFF. As DNA, the CDR3 is TGTGCCAGTAGGGCCGGACGGGGGAGTAGAGCTGAAGCTTTCTTT.

This clone was detected only once. J is TRBJ2-5 and V is TRBV10-1; 8 positions match TRBD1. V lost 8 bases to trimming and J lost 4 bases; unmatched junction nucleotides: 12. CDR3 length equals 15 residues. Germline CDR1 is WNHNN and CDR2 is SYGVQD (reference sequence). The CDR3 region is CASSSRTGIAETQYF. The CDR3 coding sequence is TGCGCCAGCTCCAGCAGGACAGGGATCGCAGAGACCCAGTACTTC.

V and J are TRBV11-2 and TRBJ2-4; no clear D. In germline, CDR1 is SGHAT, CDR2 FQNNGV. CDR3 length equals 16 residues. The V gene lost 0 bases and the J gene lost 0 bases, with 9 bases spanning the gap. CDR3: CASSLDLALAKNIQYF. CDR3 sequence (DNA): TGTGCCAGCAGCTTAGACCTGGCTCTAGCCAAAAACATTCAGTACTTC.

The chain couples TRBV2 to TRBJ1-5, with D tentatively TRBD1 (5 bases). The germline V and J ends were trimmed by 6 bases and 6 bases, with 18 bases remaining between them. Germline V gene data show CDR1 as SNHLY and CDR2 as FYNNEI. The CDR3 has 15 amino acids. DNA for the CDR3: TGTGCCAGCAGGAAGGACACAGGAATATTTCAGCCCCAGCATTTT. Protein sequence: CASRKDTGIFQPQHF.

The chain is built from TRBV5-4 and TRBJ2-1; D possibly corresponds to TRBD2 (6 bases). CDR1 and CDR2 from the germline V gene are SGHNT and YYREEE (reference sequence). V lost 3 bases to trimming and J lost 1 base, with 11 bases between them. The length of the CDR3 is 15 residues. The CDR3 is CASSSAGDSYNEQFF. DNA of the CDR3: TGTGCCAGCAGCTCAGCGGGCGATTCCTACAATGAGCAGTTCTTC.